These 23 T cell receptor beta chains came from one sample sequenced in a study of shared clonotypes between healthy human individuals. Sequenced by immunoSEQ multiplex PCR; TCRdb stores in-frame clones only, minus some. The sample shows about 1.9 million clones, 85% to 95% of them seen only once. Terminally differentiated effector memory CD45RA+ cells were excluded from the naive CD8 cells, which were CD45RO-negative and positively selected for CCR7. Input material: naive CD8+ T cells from PBMCs. The receptors shown here come from a man aged 18 to 29 in good health. Some clones in this sample may be carry-over from other donors' samples.

This sequence joins TRBV19 and TRBJ2-3; tentatively, D is TRBD2 (6 bases). Trimming took 3 bases from V and 3 from J, leaving 16 bases between them. The CDR3 length is 16 residues. Germline V lookup: CDR1 LNHDA, CDR2 SQIVND (reference sequence). The DNA for the CDR3 is TGTGCCAGTAGTATTGGGACTCCCTTTAGGACAGATACGCAGTATTTT. As protein: CASSIGTPFRTDTQYF.

This clone was counted a single time. The rearrangement joins TRBV6-1 to TRBJ2-5; TRBD2 might be the D (5 bases). V lost 11 bases and J 5 bases, leaving 15 bases between the germline ends. CDR3 length equals 12 residues. The germline V gene has CDR1 MNHNS and CDR2 SASEGT. This CDR3 reads CAPTGFGETQYF. CDR3 nucleotide sequence: TGTGCCCCCACGGGGTTCGGGGAGACCCAGTACTTC.

The rearrangement links TRBV19 to TRBJ1-5, with a weak D call TRBD1 (5 bases). V was pared by 5 bases and J by 0 bases, with 23 bases between. Germline CDR1 reads LNHDA; CDR2 reads SQIVND (reference sequence). This CDR3 has 19 amino acids. The CDR3 DNA is TGTGCCAGTAGTTCCCTGCCGGGACGGGACTCCCTTAGCAATCAGCCCCAGCATTTT. Translating it yields CASSSLPGRDSLSNQPQHF.

This clone was picked up one time. The chain has TRBV28 and TRBJ1-2; the D gene is possibly TRBD1 (6 bases). Per germline, CDR1 MDHEN and CDR2 SYDVKM. The germline V and J ends were trimmed by 6 bases and 2 bases, with 16 bases remaining between them. The CDR3 is made up of 15 amino acids. CDR3 region: CASRIRDRPNYGYTF. As DNA, the CDR3 is TGTGCCAGCAGGATTCGCGACAGGCCGAACTATGGCTACACCTTC.

V usage is TRBV27 and J usage is TRBJ1-2; unclear D gene. The CDR3 extends over 13 amino acids. Germline values: CDR1 MNHEY, CDR2 SMNVEV (reference sequence). The germline V and J ends were trimmed by 8 bases and 4 bases, with 14 bases remaining between them. CDR3 sequence (DNA): TGTGCCAGCGCCGCTACACCTCCCTATGGCTACACCTTC. Protein: CASAATPPYGYTF.

The rearrangement links TRBV28 to TRBJ2-2; tentatively, D is TRBD1 or TRBD2 (5 bases each). The germline gives CDR1 MDHEN, CDR2 SYDVKM. Trimming pared 5 bases from V and 6 bases from J, leaving 19 bases between. The CDR3 extends over 16 amino acids. The CDR3 loop is CASSLWDRNNAGELFF. Written as DNA, the CDR3 is TGTGCCAGCAGTCTTTGGGACCGAAATAACGCCGGGGAGCTGTTTTTT.

The rearrangement uses TRBV7-9 and TRBJ2-1; D not resolved. From germline, CDR1 is SEHNR and CDR2 FQNEAQ (reference sequence). The CDR3 consists of 15 residues. V lost 2 bases to trimming and J lost 4 bases, with 12 bases between them. This CDR3 is CASSLNSRYYNEQFF. CDR3 coding DNA: TGTGCCAGCAGCTTAAATAGTCGGTATTACAATGAGCAGTTCTTC.

Details on this clone: Other nucleotide sequences from this sample produce the same CDR3. The V and J genes are TRBV28 and TRBJ1-3, with TRBD1 matching over 8 bases. This CDR3 is built from 15 residues. Losses at the gene ends were 5 bases for V and 1 base for J; bases not matched to a gene: 4. In germline, CDR1 is MDHEN, CDR2 SYDVKM. In DNA form, the CDR3 reads TGTGCCAGCAGTCCACGGACAGGGTCTGGAAACACCATATATTTT. It translates to CASSPRTGSGNTIYF.

J is TRBJ2-1 and V is TRBV28; 11 bases line up with TRBD2. The V segment lost 3 bases and the J segment 0 bases; nucleotides outside the gene matches: 10. CDR1 and CDR2 (germline): MDHEN, SYDVKM. The CDR3 has 19 amino acids. The CDR3 protein is CASSLGPLTSGNSYNEQFF. In DNA, the CDR3 is TGTGCCAGCAGTTTGGGCCCTTTGACTAGCGGGAACTCCTACAATGAGCAGTTCTTC.

This chain connects TRBV18 to TRBJ2-5; 7 bases align to TRBD1. Germline loops: CDR1 KGHSH, CDR2 LQKENI. This CDR3 comprises 14 residues. Trimming cost V 3 bases and J 5 bases; bases outside gene matches: 6. CDR3 DNA: TGTGCCAGCTCACCTACCGACAGGGTCGAGACCCAGTACTTC. Protein product: CASSPTDRVETQYF.

J is TRBJ1-1 and V is TRBV7-9, with D tentatively TRBD1 (6 bases). V dropped 5 bases and J dropped 3 bases, with 16 bases sitting between them. The CDR3 has 15 residues. CDR1 and CDR2 from the germline V gene are SEHNR and FQNEAQ (reference sequence). CDR3 protein: CASSTRDTPYTEAFF. The CDR3 nucleotides are TGTGCCAGCAGCACCCGGGACACCCCATACACTGAAGCTTTCTTT. Looking up the rest from reference TRBV7-9 and TRBJ1-1 gives the full variable domain: DTGVSQNPRHKITKRGQNVTFRCDPISEHNRLYWYRQTLGQGPEFLTYFQNEAQLEKSRLLSDRFSAERPKGSFSTLEIQRTEQGDSAMYLCASSTRDTPYTEAFFGQGTRLTVV.

On this clone: Other DNA sequences of this sample code for an identical CDR3. The rearrangement links TRBV19 to TRBJ2-1, with D possibly matching TRBD1 (5 bases). The germline V gene encodes CDR1 LNHDA and CDR2 SQIVND (reference sequence). V was cut by 5 bases and J by 0 bases, with 8 bases left in between. The CDR3 length is 14 residues. This chain's CDR3 is CASSYRGSYNEQFF. CDR3 nucleotide sequence: TGTGCCAGTAGTTATAGGGGCTCCTACAATGAGCAGTTCTTC.

The gene calls are TRBV7-3 and TRBJ2-2; D call uncertain. Per germline, CDR1 SGHTA and CDR2 FQGTGA. The CDR3 has 17 amino acids. Trimming removed 1 base at V and 0 bases at J, with 12 bases between. The CDR3 sequence is CASSLRLGSANTGELFF. DNA of the CDR3: TGTGCCAGCAGCTTAAGGTTGGGCAGCGCGAACACCGGGGAGCTGTTTTTT.

The rearrangement links TRBV7-9 to TRBJ1-5; a weak D match, TRBD1 (6 bases). This CDR3 has 14 amino acids. Trimming left V 5 bases short and J 3 bases short, with 11 bases between. The germline V gene encodes CDR1 SEHNR and CDR2 FQNEAQ (reference sequence). The DNA of the CDR3 is TGTGCCAGCAGCGGGGGCGGCATCAATCAGCCCCAGCATTTT. Translated, it gives CASSGGGINQPQHF.

J is TRBJ1-5 and V is TRBV7-2; D not resolved. Deletions cut 2 bases from V and 5 bases from J, with 7 bases between. The length of the CDR3 is 13 residues. Germline lookup yields CDR1 SGHTA and CDR2 FQGNSA. CDR3 in DNA: TGTGCCAGCAGCTTAAGGCCCCATCAGCCCCAGCATTTT. Translating it yields CASSLRPHQPQHF. Full variable domain (outside the CDR3, taken from reference TRBV7-2 and TRBJ1-5): GAGVSQSPSNKVTEKGKDVELRCDPISGHTALYWYRQSLGQGLEFLIYFQGNSAPDKSGLPSDRFSAERTGGSVSTLTIQRTQQEDSAVYLCASSLRPHQPQHFGDGTRLSIL.

The chain employs TRBV28 and TRBJ1-4; D gene unclear. Trimming stripped 7 bases from V and 5 bases from J, with 20 bases between. The CDR3 totals 16 residues. Germline V gene lookup returns CDR1 MDHEN and CDR2 SYDVKM. CDR3 protein: CASNSPPTAQNEKLFF. The CDR3 DNA sequence: TGTGCCAGCAACTCACCCCCGACTGCTCAAAATGAAAAACTGTTTTTT.

The chain uses TRBV6-1 and TRBJ1-6; no clear D gene. V shed 3 bases and J shed 5 bases, with 17 bases lying between them. The germline V gene has CDR1 MNHNS and CDR2 SASEGT. The CDR3 runs 17 residues. The DNA for the CDR3 is TGTGCCAGCAGTGAGACCCCTCCTTCAGATAATAATTCACCCCTCCACTTT. The encoded protein is CASSETPPSDNNSPLHF.

V gene TRBV6-5 combines with J gene TRBJ1-1; D is possibly TRBD1 (6 bases). Germline lookup yields CDR1 MNHEY and CDR2 SVGAGI. Trimming stripped 5 bases from V and 0 bases from J, with 13 bases between. The length of the CDR3 is 15 residues. CDR3 nucleotide sequence: TGTGCCAGCAGTAAGACGGACAGCCTGAACACTGAAGCTTTCTTT. It is translated as CASSKTDSLNTEAFF.

This chain uses TRBV6-1 with TRBJ2-7; 7 bases are a match to TRBD1. The trim removed 6 bases at V and 1 base at J, leaving 3 bases unmatched. The CDR3 contains 13 residues. Germline V CDR1 and CDR2: MNHNS, SASEGT. As DNA, the CDR3 is TGTGCCAGCAGGCCGACAGGGTCCTACGAGCAGTACTTC. Residues: CASRPTGSYEQYF.

The genes are TRBV2 and TRBJ2-7; unclear D gene. V was shortened by 6 bases and J by 3 bases, with 6 bases between the two germline ends. The germline CDR1 and CDR2 sequences are SNHLY and FYNNEI. CDR3 length equals 11 residues. CDR3 in amino acids: CASRDNYEQYF. CDR3 DNA sequence: TGTGCCAGCAGAGACAACTACGAGCAGTACTTC. The entire variable domain, with the rest obtained from reference TRBV2 and TRBJ2-7, is as follows: EPEVTQTPSHQVTQMGQEVILRCVPISNHLYFYWYRQILGQKVEFLVSFYNNEISEKSEIFDDQFSVERPDGSNFTLKIRSTKLEDSAMYFCASRDNYEQYFGPGTRLTVT.

The rearrangement links TRBV4-3 to TRBJ2-1; TRBD1 is a possible D gene (6 bases). CDR3 length: 15 amino acids. V lost 1 base to trimming and J lost 7 bases, with 14 bases between them. Germline V gene sequence: CDR1 LGHNA, CDR2 YSLEER. DNA for the CDR3: TGCGCCAGCAGCCAAGTCTTACAGGGCAGGAATGAGCAGTTCTTC. Amino acids: CASSQVLQGRNEQFF.

V and J are TRBV28 and TRBJ2-1, with TRBD2 matching 8 bases. Germline loops: CDR1 MDHEN, CDR2 SYDVKM. This CDR3 region has 15 residues. The junction had 5 bases not matched to a gene; V was cut back by 3 bases and J by 4 bases. CDR3 nucleotides: TGTGCCAGCAGTTTGATCCCTAGCGGGTACAATGAGCAGTTCTTC. It specifies CASSLIPSGYNEQFF.

This clone was found once. The V gene is TRBV11-2, the J gene TRBJ2-1; 7 nucleotides line up with TRBD1. V shed 2 bases, J shed 3 bases, and the junction held 4 bases outside the gene matches. From germline, CDR1 is SGHAT and CDR2 FQNNGV. This CDR3 is 15 amino acids long. The CDR3 is CASSLWGQSYNEQFF. The CDR3, as DNA: TGTGCCAGCAGCTTATGGGGACAGAGCTACAATGAGCAGTTCTTC.